These 19 T cell receptor beta chains were all obtained from the same sample, sequenced in a study of blood T cells in healthy people across ages. Sample-barcoded 5' priming and a J-beta primer mix drove a second PCR of about 6 to 11 cycles. TCRdb re-derived calls from the 5' RACE reads in MiXCR, one entry per CDR3 protein. This sample has about a million distinct CDR3 sequences, with approximately 38% found just once. Sequencing was performed on blood. These receptors were collected from a man between 18 and 35 years old in good health.

The chain uses TRBV5-8 and TRBJ1-5, with TRBD1 matching 8 bases. CDR3 length: 15 residues. V lost 5 bases and J lost 1; bases outside the gene matches: 5. CDR1 is SGHTS and CDR2 is YDEGEE in the germline V gene. CDR3 residues: CASRRTGLSNQPQHF. The CDR3 DNA reads as TGTGCCAGCAGACGGACAGGGTTAAGCAATCAGCCCCAGCATTTT.

J is TRBJ1-1 and V is TRBV7-9; D is unclear. Trimming removed 6 bases from V and 3 bases from J, with 23 bases in between. The germline CDR1 and CDR2 sequences are SEHNR and FQNEAQ (reference sequence). CDR3 length: 17 residues. CDR3 DNA: TGTGCCAGCAGTTTCTCACCCGGCGGGGTATGGTACACTGAAGCTTTCTTT. It yields the protein CASSFSPGGVWYTEAFF.

This clonotype was observed a few times. The CDR3 DNA sequence: TGCGCCAGCAGCTTTGAAACGGGGCTCGGGTACGAGCAGTACTTC. Translating it yields CASSFETGLGYEQYF. V and J are TRBV5-1 and TRBJ2-7, with D perhaps being TRBD1 or TRBD2 (5 bases each). Trimming cost V 2 bases and J 4 bases, with 16 bases left between them. This CDR3 is built from 15 residues. The germline V gene encodes CDR1 SGHRS and CDR2 YFSETQ.

The gene calls are TRBV11-2 and TRBJ2-1; 11 bases map to TRBD1. After removal of 3 bases from V and 9 bases from J, the junction contained 10 bases not matched to a gene. Looked up from germline, CDR1 is SGHAT and CDR2 is FQNNGV. CDR3 length: 16 residues. CDR3 amino acids: CASSFILGTGGTEQFF. The CDR3 coding sequence is TGTGCCAGCAGCTTCATATTAGGGACAGGGGGTACTGAGCAGTTCTTC.

This clonotype was counted between two and nine times. The chain couples TRBV4-3 to TRBJ2-5; D is unresolved. CDR1 LGHNA and CDR2 YSLEER come from the germline V gene. The length of the CDR3 is 14 residues. Trimming shortened V by 0 bases and J by 5 bases, and 10 bases separated the two germline ends. The CDR3 sequence: CASSQDWRRETQYF. The CDR3 DNA reads as TGCGCCAGCAGCCAAGATTGGCGGCGGGAGACCCAGTACTTC.

The chain recombines TRBV6-2 or TRBV6-3 with TRBJ2-7; D may be TRBD2 (6 bases). Trimming took 2 bases from V and 7 from J, leaving 21 bases between them. Per the germline V gene, CDR1 is MNHEY and CDR2 is SVGEGT. The CDR3 is 16 residues long. This chain's CDR3 is CASSYEGRGINNEQYF. CDR3 DNA sequence: TGTGCCAGCAGTTACGAGGGCCGGGGGATCAACAATGAGCAGTACTTC.

The gene calls are TRBV28 and TRBJ1-1, with TRBD1 matching over 7 bases. V was pared by 5 bases and J by 11 bases, with 11 bases of the junction left unmatched. Germline assignment: CDR1 MDHEN and CDR2 SYDVKM. This CDR3 comprises 13 residues. The DNA of the CDR3 is TGTGCCAGCAGTGTAAAAGTACAGGGGTTTGCTTTCTTT. Residues: CASSVKVQGFAFF.

In its sample, this clonotype was seen a few times. The rearrangement links TRBV5-1 to TRBJ2-3, with 7 bases aligning to TRBD2. V lost 0 bases and J lost 4; bases outside the gene matches: 5. The CDR3 consists of 15 residues. Looked up from germline, CDR1 is SGHRS and CDR2 is YFSETQ. CDR3 region: CASSLDGGRSDTQYF. Here the CDR3 DNA reads TGCGCCAGCAGCTTGGACGGGGGGAGGTCAGATACGCAGTATTTT.

This clonotype has only a few counts. The chain couples TRBV12-3 or TRBV12-4 to TRBJ1-5; the D is unclear. CDR3 length equals 15 residues. V lost 2 bases and J lost 0, with 8 bases in between. As DNA, the CDR3 is TGTGCCAGCAGTTTAACGGAAGATAGCAATCAGCCCCAGCATTTT. It is translated as CASSLTEDSNQPQHF.

The chain recombines TRBV6-5 with TRBJ1-2; 9 nucleotides match TRBD1. Germline CDR1 reads MNHEY; CDR2 reads SVGAGI. This CDR3 contains 13 residues. V dropped 6 bases and J dropped 7; count of bases not matched to a gene: 6. The CDR3 DNA sequence: TGTGCCAGCAGCCAGGGGACAGGGCTTGGCTACACCTTC. It specifies CASSQGTGLGYTF.

J is TRBJ1-2 and V is TRBV5-6; 7 nucleotides align to TRBD1. In germline, CDR1 is SGHDT, CDR2 YYEEEE. With 4 bases clipped from V and 5 bases from J, the junction kept 23 bases outside the gene matches. This CDR3 spans 19 amino acids. CDR3 nucleotide sequence: TGTGCCAGCAGCCCCCCCTTTATACAGGGGATTGATAGGAGGTATGGCTACACCTTC. It specifies CASSPPFIQGIDRRYGYTF.

The chain has TRBV4-1 and TRBJ2-3, with D possibly TRBD1 on 6 matching bases. CDR1 MGHRA and CDR2 YSYEKL come from the germline V gene. This CDR3 region has 17 residues. V shed 0 bases and J shed 1 base, with 14 bases lying between them. CDR3 protein: CASSQDHRVGGTDTQYF. The CDR3 region has the DNA TGCGCCAGCAGCCAAGATCACAGGGTCGGCGGCACAGATACGCAGTATTTT.

The chain carries TRBV12-3 or TRBV12-4 and TRBJ1-2; D unresolved. The CDR3 runs to 16 residues. V was pared by 6 bases and J by 0 bases, with 17 bases between. In nucleotides, the CDR3 is TGTGCCAGCAGCTCAGGACCTCTGCAAGCTAACTATGGCTACACCTTC. Translated, it gives CASSSGPLQANYGYTF.

The chain couples TRBV27 to TRBJ1-3, with D unresolved. Trimming shortened V by 2 bases and J by 0 bases, and 14 bases separated the two germline ends. The CDR3 runs 17 residues. From germline, CDR1 is MNHEY and CDR2 SMNVEV (reference sequence). The DNA of the CDR3 is TGTGCCAGCAGTTTAAAGAGTGGCCAAATCTCTGGAAACACCATATATTTT. This encodes CASSLKSGQISGNTIYF.

With regard to this clonotype: Given a much more abundant clone one base away, this may be a read error. The chain employs TRBV5-1 and TRBJ2-5, with 7 bases matching TRBD1. The DNA end favors TRBJ2-7, so the J call may be wrong. Germline V lookup: CDR1 SGHRS, CDR2 YFSETQ. This CDR3 has 15 amino acids. The chain's CDR3 is CASSQPGQINYEQYV. For the CDR3, the DNA is TGCGCCAGCAGCCAACCGGGACAGATTAACTACGAGCAGTACGTC.

This clonotype turned up a few times. The chain uses TRBV11-2 and TRBJ2-3; 9 nucleotides line up with TRBD2. J was trimmed by 2 bases and V by 1 base; bases with no gene match: 13. The CDR3 has 19 residues. CDR1 and CDR2 from the germline V gene are SGHAT and FQNNGV. This chain's CDR3 is CASSLAGSALAGLTDTQYF. For the CDR3, the DNA is TGTGCCAGCAGCTTAGCTGGCTCGGCACTAGCGGGCCTCACAGATACGCAGTATTTT.

This clonotype occurred a few times. The gene calls are TRBV12-5 and TRBJ2-5, with TRBD1 matching 11 bases. Germline V gives CDR1 LGHNT, CDR2 FRNRAP. V trimming: 6 bases; J trimming: 3 bases; junction bases outside the gene matches: 9. The CDR3 spans 16 residues. CDR3 sequence (DNA): TGTGCTAGTGGCTCCACCCGGACAGGGGGCAAAGAGACCCAGTACTTC. Translated: CASGSTRTGGKETQYF.

This clonotype came up many times. The rearrangement uses TRBV20-1 and TRBJ2-7; D may be TRBD1 or TRBD2 (5 bases each). V was clipped by 0 bases and J by 2 bases, with 14 bases between them. The CDR3 length is 15 residues. Germline-derived CDR1 and CDR2 are DFQATT and SNEGSKA (reference sequence). CDR3 coding DNA: TGCAGTGCTAGAGAGGGGACCACTTTTCCCTACGAGCAGTACTTC. It yields the protein CSAREGTTFPYEQYF.

The genes are TRBV20-1 and TRBJ2-3, with D unresolved. Between the trimmed V and J ends, which lost 0 bases and 6 bases, there was a span of 16 bases. Germline CDR1 reads DFQATT; CDR2 reads SNEGSKA (reference sequence). The CDR3 has 15 residues. The DNA for the CDR3 is TGCAGTGCTAGAGATCTCAGTGCTAGTGCTGATACGCAGTATTTT. Translated, it gives CSARDLSASADTQYF.